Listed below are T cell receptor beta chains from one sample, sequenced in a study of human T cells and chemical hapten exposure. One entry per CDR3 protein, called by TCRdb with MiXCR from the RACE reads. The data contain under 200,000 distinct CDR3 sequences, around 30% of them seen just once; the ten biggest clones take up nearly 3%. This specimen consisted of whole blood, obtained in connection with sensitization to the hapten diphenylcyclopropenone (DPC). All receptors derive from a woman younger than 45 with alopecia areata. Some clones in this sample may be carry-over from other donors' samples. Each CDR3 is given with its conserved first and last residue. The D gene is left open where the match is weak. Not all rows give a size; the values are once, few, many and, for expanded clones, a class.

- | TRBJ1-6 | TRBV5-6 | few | CASSLVDRRYSPLHF | TGTGCCAGCAGCTTGGTTGACAGGAGATATTCACCCCTCCACTTT
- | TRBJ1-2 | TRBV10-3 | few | CAISARANYGYTF | TGTGCCATCAGTGCCCGGGCAAACTATGGCTACACCTTC
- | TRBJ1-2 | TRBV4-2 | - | CASSQAGLGARELTF | TGTGCCAGCAGCCAAGCGGGTCTGGGGGCGCGGGAGCTCACCTTC
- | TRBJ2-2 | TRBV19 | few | CASSVSGVPGELFF | TGTGCCAGTAGTGTCTCGGGGGTCCCCGGGGAGCTGTTTTTT
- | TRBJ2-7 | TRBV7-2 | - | CASSLGSGGEYF | TGTGCCAGCAGCTTAGGTTCCGGGGGCGAGTACTTC
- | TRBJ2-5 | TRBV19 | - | CASSRDRKETQYF | TGTGCCAGTAGTAGAGACAGAAAAGAGACCCAGTACTTC
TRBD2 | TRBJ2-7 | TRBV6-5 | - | CASSRPGLVHEQYF | TGTGCCAGCAGTCGTCCGGGACTAGTCCACGAGCAGTACTTC
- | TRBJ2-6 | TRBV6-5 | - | CASSSGHHSGANVLTF | TGTGCCAGCAGTTCGGGACACCACTCTGGGGCCAACGTCCTGACTTTC
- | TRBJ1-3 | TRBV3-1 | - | CASSPRGRAITIYF | TGTGCCAGCAGCCCGAGGGGGAGGGCTATCACCATATATTTT
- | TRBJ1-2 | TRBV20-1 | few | CSASYGYGYTF | TGCAGTGCTAGTTACGGCTATGGCTACACCTTC
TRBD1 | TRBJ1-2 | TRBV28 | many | CASKGQGAGYTF | TGTGCCAGCAAGGGACAGGGGGCTGGCTACACCTTC
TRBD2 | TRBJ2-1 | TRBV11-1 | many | CASRSGPAGGQFF | TGTGCCAGCCGTAGCGGGCCAGCCGGGGGGCAGTTCTTC
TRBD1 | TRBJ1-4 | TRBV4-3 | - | CASSPTGAEDEKLFF | TGCGCCAGCAGCCCTACAGGGGCGGAGGATGAAAAACTGTTTTTT
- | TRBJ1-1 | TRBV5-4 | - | CASSLGAGSGNTEAFF | TGTGCCAGCAGCTTGGGGGCAGGGTCAGGGAACACTGAAGCTTTCTTT
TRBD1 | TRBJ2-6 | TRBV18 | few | CASSQRTGSGANVLTF | TGTGCCAGCTCACAACGGACAGGGTCTGGGGCCAACGTCCTGACTTTC
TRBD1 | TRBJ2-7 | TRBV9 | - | CASSPGTEVNEQYF | TGTGCCAGCAGCCCGGGGACAGAGGTCAACGAGCAGTACTTC
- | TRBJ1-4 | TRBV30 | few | CAWSPEGWKLFF | TGTGCCTGGAGCCCCGAAGGGTGGAAACTGTTTTTT
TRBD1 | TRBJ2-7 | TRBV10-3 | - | CAISDRDRVAYEQYF | TGTGCCATCAGCGACCGGGACAGAGTTGCCTACGAGCAGTACTTC
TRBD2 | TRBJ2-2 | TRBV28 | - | CASSLTSGRPVTGELFF | TGTGCCAGCAGTTTGACTAGCGGGAGGCCCGTGACCGGGGAGCTGTTTTTT
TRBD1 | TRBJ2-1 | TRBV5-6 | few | CASSPGTGRYNEQFF | TGTGCCAGCAGCCCCGGGACAGGTCGGTACAATGAGCAGTTCTTC
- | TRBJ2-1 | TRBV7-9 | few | CASSSGLEQFF | TGTGCCAGCAGCTCTGGACTTGAGCAGTTCTTC
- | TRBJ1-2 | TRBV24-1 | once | CATSDPLTDGYTF | TGTGCCACCAGTGATCCTCTGACAGATGGCTACACCTTC
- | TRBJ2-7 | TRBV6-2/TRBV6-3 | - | CASSDRRQYF | TGTGCCAGCAGTGACAGACGGCAGTACTTC
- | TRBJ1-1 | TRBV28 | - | CASISYWAGTSSANTEAFF | TGTGCCAGCATTTCCTATTGGGCCGGGACGTCATCAGCGAACACTGAAGCTTTCTTT
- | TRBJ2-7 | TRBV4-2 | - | CASSQDWQSYEQYF | TGTGCCAGCAGCCAAGATTGGCAGAGCTACGAGCAGTACTTC
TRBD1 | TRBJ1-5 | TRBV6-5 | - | CASSYSRGQGHQHF | TGTGCCAGCAGTTATTCCCGGGGACAGGGGCACCAGCATTTT